These 22 T cell receptor beta chains were all obtained from the same sample, sequenced in a study of T-cell reconstitution after alpha-beta-depleted transplantation in children. Unique molecular identifiers tagged the TCRbeta library. MiXCR was run by TCRdb on the PCR reads, yielding one entry per CDR3 protein. The sample lists 70,000 to 95,000 distinct CDR3 sequences, 10% to 15% occurring once. This material consisted of PBMCs from the stem cell graft donor, taken from the stem cell graft. The receptors were gathered from a human donor who donated a stem cell graft to a child with inherited bone marrow failure.

The V gene is TRBV24-1, the J gene TRBJ2-4; the D gene could be TRBD1 or TRBD2 (5 bases each). CDR3 size: 21 residues. CDR1 KGHDR and CDR2 SFDVKD come from the germline V gene. V was shortened by 12 bases and J by 0 bases, with 35 bases between the two germline ends. CDR3 loop: CAACDLPDLGARALAKNIQYF. CDR3 DNA sequence: TGTGCCGCCTGTGATTTGCCCGACCTAGGGGCGCGGGCCCTAGCCAAAAACATTCAGTACTTC.

This clonotype turned up a few times. This chain joins TRBV9 and TRBJ1-1, with 9 bases fitting TRBD1. The CDR3 extends over 16 amino acids. V lost 2 bases to trimming and J lost 6 bases; unmatched junction nucleotides: 11. Looked up from germline, CDR1 is SGDLS and CDR2 is YYNGEE. CDR3 amino acids: CASSVLPGQGIAEAFF. The CDR3 DNA reads TGTGCCAGCAGCGTCTTACCGGGACAGGGAATTGCTGAAGCTTTCTTT.

This clonotype has ten or more counts. The gene calls are TRBV7-3 and TRBJ2-1, with D unclear. CDR1 and CDR2 from the germline V gene are SGHTA and FQGTGA. With 6 bases removed from V and 1 base from J, the gap between germline ends came to 10 bases. The CDR3 spans 14 residues. This chain's CDR3 is CASSQLGSYNEQFF. The CDR3 DNA reads as TGTGCCAGCAGTCAGTTAGGATCCTACAATGAGCAGTTCTTC.

This clonotype was counted many times. This chain links TRBV20-1 with TRBJ2-1; TRBD2 matches at 9 bases. V lost 3 bases to trimming and J lost 5 bases; unmatched junction nucleotides: 2. Per germline, CDR1 DFQATT and CDR2 SNEGSKA (reference sequence). There are 13 residues in the CDR3. CDR3 nucleotide sequence: TGCAGTGCTAGTCGACTAGCGGACAATGAGCAGTTCTTC. Translating gives CSASRLADNEQFF.

This clonotype was observed many times. The rearrangement links TRBV7-2 to TRBJ1-2, with a weak D call TRBD1 (6 bases). Germline V gene lookup returns CDR1 SGHTA and CDR2 FQGNSA. The CDR3 has 15 residues. Trimming stripped 4 bases from V and 0 bases from J, with 12 bases between. The CDR3, as DNA: TGTGCCAGCAGCTCAAACAGGGTTCCTAACTATGGCTACACCTTC. Its translation: CASSSNRVPNYGYTF.

The chain joins TRBV7-2 to TRBJ2-7; TRBD1 aligns across 9 bases. Per germline, CDR1 SGHTA and CDR2 FQGNSA. This CDR3 has 17 amino acids. V lost 5 bases, J lost 5 bases, and 16 bases stayed unmatched. The CDR3 loop is CASSRLRGTGSGHEQYF. The CDR3, as DNA: TGTGCCAGCAGCCGCCTCAGGGGGACAGGGAGCGGTCACGAGCAGTACTTC.

This clonotype has ten or more counts. The chain carries TRBV11-2 and TRBJ2-2, with D hard to call. The CDR3 contains 13 residues. The germline V and J ends were trimmed by 7 bases and 5 bases, with 11 bases remaining between them. Germline CDR1 reads SGHAT; CDR2 reads FQNNGV. The CDR3 protein is CASTLGRTGELFF. The CDR3 DNA follows: TGTGCCAGCACCCTCGGGCGAACCGGGGAGCTGTTTTTT. Complete variable domain (other parts from reference TRBV11-2 and TRBJ2-2): EAGVAQSPRYKIIEKRQSVAFWCNPISGHATLYWYQQILGQGPKLLIQFQNNGVVDDSQLPKDRFSAERLKGVDSTLKIQPAKLEDSAVYLCASTLGRTGELFFGEGSRLTVL.

The CDR3 region is CASSQGVLAGPNEQYF. In nucleotides, the CDR3 is TGCGCCAGCAGCCAAGGGGTACTAGCGGGACCGAACGAGCAGTACTTC. V usage is TRBV4-1 and J usage is TRBJ2-7, with 10 bases that match TRBD2. This CDR3 contains 16 residues. V shed 1 base and J 5 bases; nucleotides not matched to a gene: 8. From germline, CDR1 is MGHRA and CDR2 YSYEKL.

This chain joins TRBV2 and TRBJ2-4; possibly TRBD1 for D (5 bases). Trimming removed 2 bases at V and 0 bases at J, with 14 bases between. The CDR3 totals 17 residues. Germline-derived CDR1 and CDR2 are SNHLY and FYNNEI. CDR3 coding DNA: TGTGCCAGCAGTGAAAGACTCGACAGACTAGCCAAAAACATTCAGTACTTC. Translating it yields CASSERLDRLAKNIQYF.

This clonotype has ten or more counts. This chain links TRBV12-3 or TRBV12-4 with TRBJ2-3; the match to TRBD2 covers 10 bases. After removal of 1 base from V and 5 bases from J, the junction contained 6 bases not matched to a gene. The CDR3 is 16 amino acids. DNA for the CDR3: TGTGCCAGCAGTTTAGTCCTAGCGGGAGTGGTAGATACGCAGTATTTT. Residues: CASSLVLAGVVDTQYF.

This chain joins TRBV19 and TRBJ2-5; D not resolved. This CDR3 is built from 13 residues. Trimming left V 3 bases short and J 9 bases short, with 14 bases between. Per the germline V gene, CDR1 is LNHDA and CDR2 is SQIVND (reference sequence). The CDR3 sequence is CASSIQTRAPQYF. CDR3 sequence (DNA): TGTGCCAGTAGTATTCAGACCCGGGCCCCCCAGTACTTC.

This clonotype was detected only a few times. The chain uses TRBV12-3 or TRBV12-4 and TRBJ1-5, with D possibly matching TRBD1 (5 bases). The V end lost 5 bases, the J end lost 8 bases, and 22 bases lay between the germline ends. The CDR3 is 16 residues long. The CDR3 sequence is CASSEWGGGSAKPQHF. The DNA for the CDR3 is TGTGCCAGCAGTGAGTGGGGGGGAGGGTCCGCGAAGCCCCAGCATTTT.

This clonotype was counted at least ten times. This chain joins TRBV20-1 and TRBJ2-1; 8 bases line up with TRBD2. The CDR3 is 12 amino acids. Germline loops: CDR1 DFQATT, CDR2 SNEGSKA (reference sequence). The ends lost 3 bases at V and 9 bases at J; junction bases unmatched: 4. The CDR3: CSASRGGPEQFF. As DNA, the CDR3 is TGCAGTGCTAGTCGGGGGGGACCTGAGCAGTTCTTC.

This clonotype was observed many times. The chain joins TRBV5-1 to TRBJ2-7; TRBD2 might be the D (6 bases). The CDR3 length is 13 residues. Trimming left V 2 bases short and J 2 bases short, with 8 bases between. CDR1 and CDR2 from the germline V gene are SGHRS and YFSETQ. CDR3 in amino acids: CASSFPGAYEQYF. As DNA, the CDR3 is TGCGCCAGCAGCTTTCCGGGGGCCTACGAGCAGTACTTC.

The sample holds many counts of this clonotype. The CDR3 protein is CASSSSMNTEAFF. CDR3 bases: TGTGCCAGCAGCTCATCTATGAACACTGAAGCTTTCTTT. The V call is TRBV7-3, the J call TRBJ1-1, with D hard to call. CDR3 length: 13 amino acids. Trimming cost V 4 bases and J 0 bases, with 6 bases left between them. Germline CDR1 SGHTA, CDR2 FQGTGA.

In its sample, this clonotype was seen many times. The chain uses TRBV29-1 and TRBJ1-4, with D perhaps TRBD1 (6 bases). The V end lost 3 bases, the J end lost 5 bases, and 13 bases lay between the germline ends. The CDR3 spans 14 residues. Germline CDR1 and CDR2: SQVTM and ANQGSEA. The chain's CDR3 is CSVEKGQGNEKLFF. The CDR3 DNA follows: TGCAGCGTTGAGAAGGGGCAGGGGAATGAAAAACTGTTTTTT.

This clonotype was recorded many times. The J gene is TRBJ2-1, the V gene TRBV24-1; D remains ambiguous. Per germline, CDR1 KGHDR and CDR2 SFDVKD. Between the trimmed V and J ends, which lost 0 bases and 6 bases, there was a span of 17 bases. This CDR3 is built from 17 residues. CDR3 protein: CATSDLSSRKDPNEQFF. The CDR3 nucleotides read TGTGCCACCAGTGATTTGTCATCGCGCAAAGACCCCAATGAGCAGTTCTTC.

This clonotype was detected ten times or more. V and J are TRBV12-3 or TRBV12-4 and TRBJ1-2; possible D gene TRBD1, 6 bases. The V end lost 4 bases, the J end lost 6 bases, and 6 bases lay between the germline ends. This CDR3 is built from 11 residues. For the CDR3, the DNA is TGTGCCAGCAGTTACAGGGATGGCTACACCTTC. Translating it yields CASSYRDGYTF.

Ten or more counts support this clonotype. The chain combines TRBV20-1 with TRBJ2-1; 7 nucleotides line up with TRBD2. Germline CDR1 DFQATT, CDR2 SNEGSKA (reference sequence). The V segment lost 5 bases and the J segment 4 bases; nucleotides outside the gene matches: 5. CDR3 length: 13 residues. CDR3 in amino acids: CSAHERDYNEQFF. CDR3 DNA: TGCAGTGCTCATGAGCGGGATTACAATGAGCAGTTCTTC.

In this sample, this clonotype turned up many times. The gene calls are TRBV4-1 and TRBJ2-5; a weak D match, TRBD2 (5 bases). The CDR3 sequence is 15 residues long. The V end lost 3 bases, the J end lost 1 base, and 12 bases lay between the germline ends. The germline V gene has CDR1 MGHRA and CDR2 YSYEKL. Written as DNA, the CDR3 is TGCGCCAGCAGCCAGGACTGGTGGGCCCAAGAGACCCAGTACTTC. Its protein is CASSQDWWAQETQYF.

The chain carries TRBV20-1 and TRBJ2-3; a weak D match, TRBD2 (6 bases). V dropped 4 bases and J dropped 1 base, with 9 bases sitting between them. Germline loops: CDR1 DFQATT, CDR2 SNEGSKA (reference sequence). CDR3 length: 13 residues. The CDR3 sequence is CSANGGGTDTQYF. CDR3 bases: TGCAGTGCTAACGGCGGGGGCACAGATACGCAGTATTTT.

This clonotype was observed many times. The genes are TRBV27 and TRBJ2-1; 9 bases line up with TRBD1. Germline V gene lookup returns CDR1 MNHEY and CDR2 SMNVEV (reference sequence). The CDR3 is 14 residues long. Germline trimming cut 6 bases from V and 9 bases from J; bases unmatched to any gene: 9. The CDR3 loop is CASRFGTGYPEQFF. The DNA for the CDR3 is TGTGCCAGCAGATTCGGGACAGGGTACCCTGAGCAGTTCTTC.